This TCR beta chain was documented in a study of CD8 T cells in Susac syndrome. Germline loops: CDR1 SQVTM, CDR2 ANQGSEA. V was clipped by 4 bases and J by 4 bases; unmatched bases: 5. The CDR3 extends over 14 amino acids. From blood CD8+ and CD4+ T cells, the TCR beta chain was sequenced. Through negative isolation, CD4+ and CD8+ T cells were obtained, while TEMRA cells were enriched using FACS. Random hexamers served to reverse transcribe roughly 0.45 to 1 ug RNA. Amplification of TCR beta CDR3 across 54 Vbeta and 13 Jbeta was performed with immunoSEQ multiplex PCR. TCRdb independently ran MiXCR on the immunoSEQ multiplex PCR reads; one entry per CDR3 protein. The data contain about 49,000 distinct CDR3 sequences, over 85% of them singletons.

Sequencing was performed on CD8+ T cells from PBMCs. The chain carries TRBV29-1 and TRBJ2-2; 8 positions agree with TRBD1. This sequence was found in a human donor in good health. The CDR3 sequence: CSVAGGEGTGELFF. The DNA for the CDR3 is TGCAGCGTTGCAGGGGGCGAGGGCACCGGGGAGCTGTTTTTT.